A selection of T cell receptor beta chains follows, all from one sample in a study of cytomegalovirus exposure and HLA in healthy donors. Measured with immunoSEQ multiplex PCR; TCRdb has only the in-frame clones, and not every one. This table holds more than 150,000 clones, more than 65% found once. Sequenced: PBMCs. Receptors originate from a girl aged 2 to 9 in good health and CMV-seropositive. Both conserved end residues are part of each CDR3. A D gene is named only where the DNA matches it firmly. The size entry is marked missing in some rows and otherwise reads once, few, many or a size class.

clone_size	v_call	j_call	d_call	cdr3_aa	cdr3_nt
-	TRBV7-9	TRBJ2-7	TRBD1	CASSLRDRGYEQYF	TGTGCCAGCAGCTTACGGGACAGGGGATACGAGCAGTACTTC
few	TRBV28	TRBJ1-4	-	CASSFSGQSTNEKLFF	TGTGCCAGCAGTTTTTCCGGACAGTCAACTAATGAAAAACTGTTTTTT
-	TRBV19	TRBJ2-1	-	CASSNPRPTNEQFF	TGTGCCAGTAGTAATCCGAGGCCCACAAATGAGCAGTTCTTC
-	TRBV6-9	TRBJ2-1	-	CATVLRDCYNEQFF	TGTGCCACCGTACTCCGGGACTGTTACAATGAGCAGTTCTTC
-	TRBV2	TRBJ2-1	-	CASSDGGGPSYNEQFF	TGTGCCAGCAGTGATGGCGGGGGCCCTTCCTACAATGAGCAGTTCTTC
-	TRBV5-1	TRBJ1-4	-	CASSWRTEGEKLFF	TGCGCCAGCAGCTGGCGGACAGAAGGTGAAAAACTGTTTTTT
-	TRBV5-1	TRBJ1-1	-	CASSFGGRGFGNTEAFF	TGCGCCAGCAGCTTCGGGGGGCGGGGGTTCGGGAACACTGAAGCTTTCTTT
-	TRBV6-1	TRBJ2-2	TRBD2	CASSWTSTGELFF	TGTGCCAGCAGTTGGACTAGCACCGGGGAGCTGTTTTTT
-	TRBV30	TRBJ1-5	TRBD1	CAWSAGQLNQPQHF	TGTGCCTGGAGCGCGGGACAGCTAAATCAGCCCCAGCATTTT
-	TRBV10-2	TRBJ2-7	TRBD1	CASTPGQGANYEQYF	TGCGCCAGCACCCCCGGCCAGGGGGCGAACTACGAGCAGTACTTC
-	TRBV30	TRBJ2-7	TRBD1	CAWSRDRGDEQYF	TGTGCCTGGAGCCGGGACAGGGGGGACGAGCAGTACTTC
-	TRBV4-1	TRBJ2-6	TRBD2	CASSASGSTGANVLTF	TGCGCCAGCAGTGCTAGCGGATCTACTGGGGCCAACGTCCTGACTTTC
once	TRBV27	TRBJ2-2	TRBD1	CASSPYRGRDTGELFF	TGTGCCAGCAGTCCTTACAGGGGGCGGGACACCGGGGAGCTGTTTTTT
-	TRBV5-6	TRBJ2-1	-	CASSLVGQPTNEQFF	TGTGCCAGCAGCTTGGTCGGACAGCCGACTAATGAGCAGTTCTTC
-	TRBV30	TRBJ1-1	-	CAWYGQGNTEAFF	TGTGCCTGGTATGGGCAGGGCAACACTGAAGCTTTCTTT
-	TRBV4-1	TRBJ1-3	-	CASSQAPRQEDTGNTIYF	TGCGCCAGCAGCCAAGCCCCACGACAGGAAGATACTGGAAACACCATATATTTT